Listed here are 4 T cell receptor beta chains from one sample, sequenced in a study of cytomegalovirus exposure and HLA in healthy donors. Assay used: immunoSEQ multiplex PCR; TCRdb lists only in-frame clones, some missing. The sample records 150,000 to 200,000 clones, about 89% being singletons. Sample: PBMCs. These receptors were taken from a woman under 30 in good health and CMV-seropositive.

The rearrangement uses TRBV7-9 and TRBJ1-3; 8 bases align to TRBD1. CDR3 size: 17 residues. Trimming cost V 4 bases and J 0 bases; bases outside gene matches: 8. The germline V gene has CDR1 SEHNR and CDR2 FQNEAQ (reference sequence). The CDR3 protein is CASSWRDRPNSGNTIYF. CDR3 nucleotide sequence: TGTGCCAGCAGCTGGAGGGACAGGCCAAACTCTGGAAACACCATATATTTT.

To note about this clone: The same CDR3 can be traced to other DNA sequences in this sample. The gene calls are TRBV29-1 and TRBJ2-3; 7 nucleotides align to TRBD1. With V trimmed by 4 bases and J by 1 base, 2 bases remained unmatched. Per germline, CDR1 SQVTM and CDR2 ANQGSEA. This CDR3 comprises 13 residues. The CDR3 sequence: CSVVGQGTDTQYF. The CDR3 DNA follows: TGCAGCGTTGTAGGACAGGGCACAGATACGCAGTATTTT.

The rearrangement joins TRBV4-1 to TRBJ1-4; D remains unclear. The CDR3 covers 13 residues. CDR1 and CDR2 from the germline V gene are MGHRA and YSYEKL. V dropped 2 bases and J dropped 8 bases, with 9 bases sitting between them. In nucleotides, the CDR3 is TGCGCCAGCAGCCAAACCCGGGGAGAAAAACTGTTTTTT. Encoded protein: CASSQTRGEKLFF.

This chain joins TRBV29-1 and TRBJ2-3; 7 bases agree with TRBD2. Trimming at V came to 4 bases and at J to 3 bases, leaving 7 bases not matched to a gene. There are 14 residues in the CDR3. Germline V lookup: CDR1 SQVTM, CDR2 ANQGSEA. The DNA of the CDR3 is TGCAGCGTTGTACGGCGGGAGCGGACAGATACGCAGTATTTT. It is translated as CSVVRRERTDTQYF.